These 14 T cell receptor beta chains were all obtained from the same sample, sequenced in a study of blood T cell repertoires in COVID-19. The assay was immunoSEQ multiplex PCR, and TCRdb's table has in-frame clones only and misses some. Seen here are around 130,000 clones, 84% observed once, and the top ten hold about 12%. The material sequenced was peripheral blood. The source of these receptors is a woman in her sixties or seventies with acute or convalescent COVID-19.

This clone has just a few counts. V gene TRBV2 combines with J gene TRBJ2-2; 9 bases line up with TRBD1. The CDR3 spans 18 residues. In germline, CDR1 is SNHLY, CDR2 FYNNEI. Trimming removed 4 bases from V and 5 bases from J; junction bases left unmatched: 14. Here the CDR3 DNA reads TGTGCCAGCAGTGTGTCCAGTACAGGGGGCGCAGGAACCGGGGAGCTGTTTTTT. Translation gives CASSVSSTGGAGTGELFF.

The count of this clone is one. V and J are TRBV7-9 and TRBJ1-2; TRBD1 agrees at 9 bases. The CDR3 is made up of 13 amino acids. Per germline, CDR1 SEHNR and CDR2 FQNEAQ (reference sequence). J lost 6 bases, V lost 5 bases, and 4 bases had no gene match. This chain's CDR3 is CASSLQGAHGYTF. For the CDR3, the DNA is TGTGCCAGCAGCCTACAGGGGGCGCATGGCTACACCTTC. Variable domain in full (rest from reference TRBV7-9 and TRBJ1-2): DTGVSQNPRHKITKRGQNVTFRCDPISEHNRLYWYRQTLGQGPEFLTYFQNEAQLEKSRLLSDRFSAERPKGSFSTLEIQRTEQGDSAMYLCASSLQGAHGYTFGSGTRLTVV.

The chain combines TRBV6-5 with TRBJ1-3; D is unresolved. This CDR3 has 15 amino acids. The germline V and J ends were trimmed by 8 bases and 4 bases, with 18 bases remaining between them. Per germline, CDR1 MNHEY and CDR2 SVGAGI. CDR3 DNA: TGTGCCAGCCGGGGATTTCCGCCGAAGGGAAACACCATATATTTT. Protein: CASRGFPPKGNTIYF.

This chain uses TRBV2 with TRBJ1-1, with 9 bases fitting TRBD1. The CDR3 is 17 amino acids. V gave up 3 bases and J gave up 0 bases; unmatched junction bases: 8. In germline, CDR1 is SNHLY, CDR2 FYNNEI. The CDR3 protein is CASSERINRGLNTEAFF. CDR3 DNA: TGTGCCAGCAGTGAGAGAATAAACAGGGGGCTGAACACTGAAGCTTTCTTT.

The chain links TRBV6-5 to TRBJ2-7; 7 positions agree with TRBD1. Germline CDR1 is MNHEY and CDR2 is SVGAGI. The CDR3 runs 13 residues. Unmatched junction bases numbered 9, after V lost 6 bases and J lost 7 bases. The CDR3 nucleotides read TGTGCCAGCAGCTTAGACAGGGCCAGGGAGCAGTACGTC. Encoded protein: CASSLDRAREQYV.

This chain connects TRBV7-8 to TRBJ1-5; 8 bases match TRBD1. Germline CDR1 and CDR2: SGHVS and FQNEAQ. The length of the CDR3 is 16 residues. The trim removed 5 bases at V and 0 bases at J, leaving 6 bases unmatched. The CDR3 coding sequence is TGTGCCAGCAGCCCCTGGACAGGGACTAGCAATCAGCCCCAGCATTTT. Its translation is CASSPWTGTSNQPQHF.

This chain uses TRBV5-1 with TRBJ1-1, with a tentative D call TRBD1 (6 bases). The CDR3 has 16 amino acids. Germline assignment: CDR1 SGHRS and CDR2 YFSETQ. The V end was cut by 4 bases, the J end by 1 base, with 17 bases between. The CDR3 sequence: CASSTSVTGPNTEAFF. The CDR3 DNA sequence: TGCGCCAGCAGCACGTCAGTGACAGGACCGAACACTGAAGCTTTCTTT. The whole variable domain, filled in from reference TRBV5-1 and TRBJ1-1, reads KAGVTQTPRYLIKTRGQQVTLSCSPISGHRSVSWYQQTPGQGLQFLFEYFSETQRNKGNFPGRFSGRQFSNSRSEMNVSTLELGDSALYLCASSTSVTGPNTEAFFGQGTRLTVV.

The chain links TRBV19 to TRBJ1-4; D call uncertain. Germline values: CDR1 LNHDA, CDR2 SQIVND (reference sequence). Between the trimmed V and J ends, which lost 3 bases and 5 bases, there was a span of 7 bases. The CDR3 covers 13 residues. The CDR3 loop reads CASSIYQNEKLFF. In nucleotides, the CDR3 is TGTGCCAGTAGTATTTACCAGAATGAAAAACTGTTTTTT.

This chain connects TRBV1 to TRBJ1-2; the DNA was not used to check the table's D call, TRBD1. TRBV1 is assigned pseudogene status. CDR3 length: 16 residues. CDR3 sequence: CTSSHAYTQAGYGYTF. Written as DNA, the CDR3 is TGCACCAGCAGCCACGCCTATACACAGGCAGGCTATGGCTACACCTTC.

The genes are TRBV7-2 and TRBJ1-5; 7 bases align to TRBD1. The CDR3 is 14 amino acids. J lost 1 base, V lost 5 bases, and 2 bases had no gene match. Germline-derived CDR1 and CDR2 are SGHTA and FQGNSA. The CDR3 region has the DNA TGTGCCAGCAGCGAACAGGGGAGCAATCAGCCCCAGCATTTT. Protein product: CASSEQGSNQPQHF.

The chain joins TRBV11-2 to TRBJ1-2; D is uncertain. Trimming stripped 0 bases from V and 3 bases from J, with 14 bases between. The CDR3 runs to 16 residues. The germline V gene encodes CDR1 SGHAT and CDR2 FQNNGV. This CDR3 is CASSLDSTQRYYGYTF. In DNA form, the CDR3 reads TGTGCCAGCAGCTTAGATTCCACCCAGCGATACTATGGCTACACCTTC.

This chain links TRBV20-1 with TRBJ1-1, with D hard to call. The germline V and J ends were trimmed by 2 bases and 7 bases, with 8 bases remaining between them. Per germline, CDR1 DFQATT and CDR2 SNEGSKA (reference sequence). The CDR3 loop spans 11 amino acids. CDR3 sequence: CSARPQVEAFF. In DNA form, the CDR3 reads TGCAGTGCTAGACCCCAGGTTGAAGCTTTCTTT.

In its sample, this clone was seen once. The V and J genes are TRBV2 and TRBJ2-3, with a possible D match to TRBD1 (5 bases). Germline values: CDR1 SNHLY, CDR2 FYNNEI. The CDR3 is 13 residues long. Trimming stripped 11 bases from V and 1 base from J, with 13 bases between. The CDR3 DNA follows: TGTGCCGGTCAGACAGACCGCACAGATACGCAGTATTTT. This translates into CAGQTDRTDTQYF.

This chain uses TRBV28 with TRBJ1-2, with TRBD1 as a possible D gene (6 bases). V was clipped by 5 bases and J by 5 bases, with 9 bases between them. This CDR3 is 12 amino acids long. CDR1 MDHEN and CDR2 SYDVKM come from the germline V gene. As DNA, the CDR3 is TGTGCCAGCAGTCCGGACAGATATGGCTACACCTTC. Amino acids: CASSPDRYGYTF.